The 28 T cell receptor beta chains below were found in one sample sequenced in a study of OX40 agonist ivuxolimab in advanced cancers. Method: immunoSEQ multiplex PCR; TCRdb's copy keeps in-frame clones and lacks some. The sample carries some 14,000 clones, 80% recorded once. The sequenced sample was CD4+ or CD8+ T cells sorted from blood, obtained in a trial of the OX40 agonist ivuxolimab. The receptors derive from an adult with an advanced solid tumor such as melanoma, head and neck, liver or kidney cancer.

The sample holds one count of this clone. The chain joins TRBV6-5 to TRBJ2-5; 7 bases match TRBD2. The CDR3 covers 15 residues. Germline CDR1 and CDR2: MNHEY and SVGAGI. V shed 2 bases, J shed 2 bases, and the junction held 5 bases outside the gene matches. CDR3 in DNA: TGTGCCAGCAGTTACCTGGCGGGAGTACAAGAGACCCAGTACTTC. Translated, it gives CASSYLAGVQETQYF.

The chain uses TRBV6-5 and TRBJ2-7; TRBD1 or TRBD2 may be the D gene (5 bases each). CDR3 length: 14 residues. Deletions cut 6 bases from V and 5 bases from J, with 17 bases between. CDR1 MNHEY and CDR2 SVGAGI come from the germline V gene. CDR3 bases: TGTGCCAGCAGCTCCGGGACCCCCGCTGACGAGCAGTACTTC. Its translation is CASSSGTPADEQYF.

This clone is classed as medium-sized. Other DNA sequences in the same sample also yield this CDR3. The rearrangement joins TRBV6-1 to TRBJ2-7, with D perhaps TRBD2 (5 bases). Germline CDR1 and CDR2: MNHNS and SASEGT. V dropped 4 bases and J dropped 5 bases, with 12 bases sitting between them. The CDR3 has 13 residues. As DNA, the CDR3 is TGTGCCAGCAGTGGGGGAGAGGCGGACGAGCAGTACTTC. Its protein is CASSGGEADEQYF.

This rearrangement joins TRBV5-6 to TRBJ1-5, with D perhaps matching TRBD1 (5 bases). CDR1 and CDR2 (germline): SGHDT, YYEEEE. This CDR3 comprises 16 residues. Between the trimmed V and J ends, which lost 2 bases and 0 bases, there was a span of 12 bases. CDR3 in amino acids: CASSLGRDYSNQPQHF. In DNA form, the CDR3 reads TGTGCCAGCAGCTTAGGGAGGGACTATAGCAATCAGCCCCAGCATTTT. The full variable domain, in which reference TRBV5-6 and TRBJ1-5 provide the parts outside the CDR3, is DAGVTQSPTHLIKTRGQQVTLRCSPKSGHDTVSWYQQALGQGPQFIFQYYEEEERQRGNFPDRFSGHQFPNYSSELNVNALLLGDSALYLCASSLGRDYSNQPQHFGDGTRLSIL.

The chain has TRBV6-5 and TRBJ1-5; 7 nucleotides line up with TRBD1. Looked up from germline, CDR1 is MNHEY and CDR2 is SVGAGI. V shed 6 bases, J shed 0 bases, and the junction held 5 bases outside the gene matches. This CDR3 has 15 residues. CDR3 in DNA: TGTGCCAGCAGACCCAACAGGGGTAGCAATCAGCCCCAGCATTTT. Protein: CASRPNRGSNQPQHF.

The chain combines TRBV7-9 with TRBJ2-2, with D tentatively TRBD1 (6 bases). Germline lookup yields CDR1 SEHNR and CDR2 FQNEAQ (reference sequence). Trimming removed 0 bases at V and 0 bases at J, with 11 bases between. This CDR3 comprises 17 residues. CDR3: CASSLASGVTNTGELFF. The CDR3 nucleotides are TGTGCCAGCAGCTTAGCATCAGGGGTGACGAACACCGGGGAGCTGTTTTTT.

The chain is built from TRBV6-4 and TRBJ2-3; TRBD2 matches at 7 bases. Germline V gives CDR1 MRHNA, CDR2 SNTAGT. The V segment lost 4 bases and the J segment 2 bases; nucleotides outside the gene matches: 6. The CDR3 length is 15 residues. CDR3 nucleotide sequence: TGTGCCAGCAGTGCGGGACTACAGATCACAGATACGCAGTATTTT. Protein sequence: CASSAGLQITDTQYF.

This chain connects TRBV27 to TRBJ2-5; D assignment may be TRBD1 or TRBD2 (5 bases each). The CDR3 spans 12 residues. Germline lookup yields CDR1 MNHEY and CDR2 SMNVEV (reference sequence). The ends were cut back, 8 bases at V and 5 bases at J, with 12 bases in the middle. CDR3: CASGFGGETQYF. The CDR3 DNA is TGTGCCAGCGGCTTTGGGGGTGAGACCCAGTACTTC.

The DNA of the CDR3 is TGTGCCACACACGGGACAGAGTCTTCCTACGAGCAGTACTTC. It is translated as CATHGTESSYEQYF. V and J are TRBV27 and TRBJ2-7; 7 bases are a match to TRBD1. The CDR3 sequence is 14 residues long. V lost 10 bases to trimming and J lost 1 base; unmatched junction nucleotides: 10. The V gene's germline CDR1 is MNHEY and CDR2 SMNVEV (reference sequence).

The V gene is TRBV27, the J gene TRBJ2-1; D is undetermined. V was clipped by 5 bases and J by 4 bases, with 12 bases between them. Germline V gene lookup returns CDR1 MNHEY and CDR2 SMNVEV (reference sequence). The CDR3 consists of 14 residues. This CDR3 reads CASSQDVYYNEQFF. CDR3 nucleotides: TGTGCCAGCAGTCAAGATGTCTATTACAATGAGCAGTTCTTC.

The chain links TRBV6-5 to TRBJ1-2; D perhaps matches TRBD1 (6 bases). CDR1 is MNHEY and CDR2 is SVGAGI in the germline V gene. The CDR3 is 14 amino acids. V lost 4 bases and J 6 bases, leaving 15 bases between the germline ends. Written as DNA, the CDR3 is TGTGCCAGCAGTTTATACCAACAGGGAGATGGCTACACCTTC. This gives the protein CASSLYQQGDGYTF.

The gene calls are TRBV6-1 and TRBJ1-1; D not certain. The germline V gene encodes CDR1 MNHNS and CDR2 SASEGT. V was cut by 1 base and J by 2 bases, with 5 bases left in between. The CDR3 has 13 residues. In nucleotides, the CDR3 is TGTGCCAGCAGTGAAGGGCTCAACACTGAAGCTTTCTTT. It is translated as CASSEGLNTEAFF.

The chain is built from TRBV6-1 and TRBJ2-7; TRBD2 matches 14 bases. The CDR3 runs 15 residues. Trimming removed 4 bases from V and 6 bases from J; junction bases left unmatched: 5. Per germline, CDR1 MNHNS and CDR2 SASEGT. In DNA, the CDR3 is TGTGCCAGCAGTGCTGGGACTAGCGGGAGCTTCGAGCAGTACTTC. It codes for CASSAGTSGSFEQYF.

This clone was counted a few times. The rearrangement uses TRBV29-1 and TRBJ2-3; 10 nucleotides align to TRBD2. The CDR3 sequence is 16 residues long. Germline V CDR1 and CDR2: SQVTM, ANQGSEA. Unmatched junction bases numbered 10, after V lost 3 bases and J lost 4 bases. For the CDR3, the DNA is TGCAGCGTTGAGGGCCTCCCGGGACTAGCGTCAGATACGCAGTATTTT. Translation: CSVEGLPGLASDTQYF.

The chain is built from TRBV5-1 and TRBJ2-5; the D gene is possibly TRBD1 (5 bases). The germline V gene has CDR1 SGHRS and CDR2 YFSETQ. V lost 1 base and J 4 bases, leaving 8 bases between the germline ends. This CDR3 contains 13 residues. In nucleotides, the CDR3 is TGCGCCAGCAGCTTGTCAGGGATAGAGACCCAGTACTTC. It codes for CASSLSGIETQYF.

The gene calls are TRBV6-6 and TRBJ1-1, with TRBD1 matching 7 bases. This CDR3 comprises 15 residues. V lost 5 bases, J lost 0 bases, and 6 bases stayed unmatched. Germline lookup yields CDR1 MNHNY and CDR2 SVGAGI (reference sequence). The CDR3 DNA sequence: TGTGCCAGCAGTAAGGGACAGTACATGAACACTGAAGCTTTCTTT. It specifies CASSKGQYMNTEAFF.

The rearrangement joins TRBV27 to TRBJ1-6; unclear D gene. The CDR3 has 12 residues. Germline CDR1 MNHEY, CDR2 SMNVEV (reference sequence). V was pared by 5 bases and J by 7 bases, with 6 bases between. The CDR3 region has the DNA TGTGCCAGCAGTCTAGGGAATTCACCCCTCCACTTT. This gives the protein CASSLGNSPLHF.

The chain recombines TRBV27 with TRBJ2-5; 8 nucleotides line up with TRBD2. V lost 0 bases and J lost 0; bases outside the gene matches: 12. This CDR3 is 19 amino acids long. Germline CDR1 and CDR2: MNHEY and SMNVEV (reference sequence). The CDR3 sequence is CASSLSPGLAGPHQETQYF. CDR3 DNA sequence: TGTGCCAGCAGTTTATCTCCCGGGTTAGCGGGACCTCACCAAGAGACCCAGTACTTC.

The rearrangement joins TRBV13 to TRBJ2-5, with 8 bases matching TRBD1. After removal of 0 bases from V and 2 bases from J, the junction contained 5 bases not matched to a gene. Germline CDR1 is PRHDT and CDR2 is FYEKMQ (reference sequence). The CDR3 is 16 residues long. CDR3 DNA sequence: TGTGCCAGCAGCTTAGGCGCCAGGGGGCGGCAAGAGACCCAGTACTTC. Translation: CASSLGARGRQETQYF.

This chain links TRBV4-1 with TRBJ2-5, with D unresolved. The CDR3 sequence is 13 residues long. Trimming took 1 base from V and 4 from J, leaving 7 bases between them. Germline V gene lookup returns CDR1 MGHRA and CDR2 YSYEKL. The CDR3, as DNA: TGCGCCAGCAGCCAAGCGACTCCAGAGACCCAGTACTTC. Its protein product is CASSQATPETQYF.

Written as DNA, the CDR3 is TGTGCCATCAGTGCACGGGAGGGGGGTGGCTCCTACGAGCAGTACTTC. Its protein product is CAISAREGGGSYEQYF. The genes are TRBV10-3 and TRBJ2-7; TRBD2 agrees at 8 bases. The CDR3 covers 16 residues. Looked up from germline, CDR1 is ENHRY and CDR2 is SYGVKD. Trimming removed 4 bases from V and 0 bases from J; junction bases left unmatched: 8.

V usage is TRBV10-3 and J usage is TRBJ2-1, with D possibly being TRBD1 or TRBD2 (7 bases each). V was trimmed by 6 bases and J by 10 bases, leaving 13 bases between them. This CDR3 region has 12 residues. Germline CDR1 reads ENHRY; CDR2 reads SYGVKD. The CDR3 DNA sequence: TGTGCCATCAGCCAGGGGGGGCTAGAGCAGTTCTTC. Amino acid sequence: CAISQGGLEQFF.

The J gene is TRBJ1-3, the V gene TRBV6-1, with D hard to call. Looked up from germline, CDR1 is MNHNS and CDR2 is SASEGT. This CDR3 has 11 amino acids. Trimming took 1 base from V and 14 from J, leaving 9 bases between them. The CDR3 protein is CASSEEDGLYF. CDR3 bases: TGTGCCAGCAGTGAAGAAGACGGCTTATATTTT.

The chain couples TRBV27 to TRBJ2-1; no firm D call. The CDR3 is 12 residues long. The V gene lost 8 bases and the J gene lost 0 bases, with 5 bases spanning the gap. CDR1 MNHEY and CDR2 SMNVEV come from the germline V gene (reference sequence). The CDR3 region is CASQNSYNEQFF. The CDR3 DNA reads TGTGCCAGCCAGAACTCCTACAATGAGCAGTTCTTC.

This clone occurred a few times. The rearrangement links TRBV6-4 to TRBJ2-3; D gene unclear. Per the germline V gene, CDR1 is MRHNA and CDR2 is SNTAGT. The CDR3 length is 14 residues. V lost 5 bases and J 0 bases, leaving 9 bases between the germline ends. The CDR3 DNA reads as TGTGCCAGCAGTCCTACTTCCAGCACAGATACGCAGTATTTT. Translation gives CASSPTSSTDTQYF.

The chain joins TRBV11-2 to TRBJ2-3; D may be TRBD2 (6 bases). The CDR3 runs 14 residues. Germline V CDR1 and CDR2: SGHAT, FQNNGV. The V and J ends lost 3 bases and 1 base respectively, with 8 bases between them. The CDR3 DNA reads as TGTGCCAGCAGCTTTCCGGGAGGCACAGATACGCAGTATTTT. Translating gives CASSFPGGTDTQYF.

This clone has only a few counts. This sequence joins TRBV27 and TRBJ2-2, with D unclear. The germline gives CDR1 MNHEY, CDR2 SMNVEV (reference sequence). With 5 bases removed from V and 1 base from J, the gap between germline ends came to 5 bases. The CDR3 spans 13 residues. CDR3 sequence (DNA): TGTGCCAGCAGTGGTCAGAACACCGGGGAGCTGTTTTTT. Translating gives CASSGQNTGELFF.

In nucleotides, the CDR3 is TGTGCCAGCAGCTTAGTTGGGCCCCACCTCTTC. Translation gives CASSLVGPHLF. The chain recombines TRBV7-5 with TRBJ2-7; the D segment call TRBD1 is taken from the table without a DNA check. TRBV7-5 is a known pseudogene. The CDR3 has 11 amino acids.